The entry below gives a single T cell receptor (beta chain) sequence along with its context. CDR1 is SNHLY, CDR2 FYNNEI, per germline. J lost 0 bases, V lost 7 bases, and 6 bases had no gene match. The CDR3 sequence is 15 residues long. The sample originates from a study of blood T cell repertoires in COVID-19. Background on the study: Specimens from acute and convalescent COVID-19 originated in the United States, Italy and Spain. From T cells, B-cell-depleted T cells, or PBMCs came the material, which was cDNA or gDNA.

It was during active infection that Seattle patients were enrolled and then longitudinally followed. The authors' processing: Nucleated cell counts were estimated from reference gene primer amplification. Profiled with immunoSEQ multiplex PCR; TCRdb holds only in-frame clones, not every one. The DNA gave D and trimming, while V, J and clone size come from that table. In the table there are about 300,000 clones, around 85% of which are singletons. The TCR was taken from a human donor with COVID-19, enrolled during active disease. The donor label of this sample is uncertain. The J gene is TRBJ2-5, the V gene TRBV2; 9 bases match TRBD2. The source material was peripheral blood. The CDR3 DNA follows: TGTGCCAGCACCCTGGGACTAGCCTACCAAGAGACCCAGTACTTC. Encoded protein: CASTLGLAYQETQYF.